The entry below describes one T cell receptor (beta chain). This sample was taken from a study of cytomegalovirus exposure and HLA in healthy donors. The germline V gene has CDR1 LGHNT and CDR2 FRNRAP. The CDR3 spans 13 residues. Trimming took 6 bases from V and 5 from J; bases not matched to a gene: 3. The data were produced by immunoSEQ multiplex PCR, yet TCRdb's version contains in-frame clones alone and is incomplete. This repertoire shows 80,000 to 100,000 clones, roughly 89% found once; its top ten account for roughly 4%. Material for sequencing was PBMCs. This chain joins TRBV12-5 and TRBJ2-1, with TRBD1 matching over 8 bases. This TCR was sampled from a woman aged 25 to 39 in good health and CMV-seronegative. The CDR3 reads CASGGTGNNEQFF. The CDR3 nucleotides read TGTGCTAGTGGGGGGACAGGCAACAATGAGCAGTTCTTC.